A selection of T cell receptor beta chains follows, all from one sample in a study of brain T cells in children with intractable seizures. Sequenced by immunoSEQ multiplex PCR; TCRdb stores in-frame clones only, minus some. This sample carries tens of thousands of clones, about 93% of them seen once, and the ten largest clones take more than 1.5%. The starting material was peripheral blood, obtained at surgery. These receptors all come from a boy under two years old with tuberous sclerosis and intractable seizures. The CDR3 runs from the conserved cysteine through the conserved F or W. D genes are given only for firm matches. Clone size is shown for a subset of rows, as once, few, many or a class of expanded clone.

j_call clone_size v_call cdr3_length d_call cdr3_nt cdr3_aa
TRBJ2-3 . TRBV7-8 14 . TGTGCCAGCAGCCCGCCCACTAGCACAGATACGCAGTATTTT CASSPPTSTDTQYF
TRBJ2-7 . TRBV12-3/TRBV12-4 13 . TGTGCCAGCAGTTTTGTCCCGGGGGCCGAGCAGTACTTC CASSFVPGAEQYF
TRBJ1-2 once TRBV4-2 14 . TGTGCCAGCAGCCTGGACCTAAACCAACATGGCTACACCTTC CASSLDLNQHGYTF
TRBJ2-6 . TRBV6-5 15 . TGTGCCAGCAGTATCTCCTTATCTGGGGCCAACGTCCTGACTTTC CASSISLSGANVLTF
TRBJ1-2 . TRBV7-9 17 TRBD1 TGTGCCAGCGAGGACGGGGGACAGGGCTGGTCTAACTATGGCTACACCTTC CASEDGGQGWSNYGYTF
TRBJ1-5 . TRBV6-5 14 TRBD1 TGTGCCAGCAGTCAGGGGACAGAGAATCAGCCCCAGCATTTT CASSQGTENQPQHF
TRBJ2-4 . TRBV5-6 16 TRBD2 TGTGCCAGCAGGTCGGGGCTAGCGGTAACCAAAAACATTCAGTACTTC CASRSGLAVTKNIQYF
TRBJ2-4 . TRBV2 13 . TGTGCCAGCAGTGGACTAGCCAAAAACATTCAGTACTTC CASSGLAKNIQYF
TRBJ2-7 . TRBV11-2 16 TRBD2 TGTGCCAGCAGCCCACCCGCTGCGGGAGGCTCCTACGAGCAGTACTTC CASSPPAAGGSYEQYF
TRBJ2-7 . TRBV4-1 15 . TGCGCCAGCAGCCAAGATTCGGGCCGAGCCTACGAGCAGTACTTC CASSQDSGRAYEQYF
TRBJ2-3 . TRBV7-9 12 . TGTGCCAGCAGCCCGCAGGTGGATACGCAGTATTTT CASSPQVDTQYF
TRBJ1-1 . TRBV29-1 13 TRBD1 TGCAGCGCTGTGACAGGGGGGAACACTGAAGCTTTCTTT CSAVTGGNTEAFF
TRBJ2-2 once TRBV19 18 TRBD2 TGTGCCAGTAGTATACCACTAGCGTACCTGTCGAACACCGGGGAGCTGTTTTTT CASSIPLAYLSNTGELFF
TRBJ2-5 . TRBV20-1 14 . TGCAGTGCTAGTGCCATCGTCGGAGAAGAGACCCAGTACTTC CSASAIVGEETQYF
TRBJ2-1 . TRBV9 15 . TGTGCCAGCAGCGTAGCTGGTAGGGTTTACAATGAGCAGTTCTTC CASSVAGRVYNEQFF
TRBJ1-5 . TRBV27 12 . TGTGCCAGCCGACGGAGGGATCAGCCCCAGCATTTT CASRRRDQPQHF
TRBJ2-7 . TRBV18 13 . TGTGCCAGCTCACTAAAAGAAGGGTCCGAGCAGTACTTC CASSLKEGSEQYF
TRBJ1-2 once TRBV6-1 15 TRBD1 TGTGCCAGCAGTGAAAGTCCCGGGACAGGGAATGGCTACACCTTC CASSESPGTGNGYTF
TRBJ1-2 medium-sized TRBV7-9 14 . TGTGCCAGCAGCACTGGGCAGGGAGACTATGGCTACACCTTC CASSTGQGDYGYTF
TRBJ2-7 . TRBV27 14 . TGTGCCAGCAGCCCGAGAATCAGGGGTTACGAGCAGTACTTC CASSPRIRGYEQYF
TRBJ2-5 few TRBV20-1 13 . TGCAGTGCTAGTGACGGAGGTCCAGAGACCCAGTACTTC CSASDGGPETQYF
TRBJ2-5 . TRBV18 15 TRBD2 TGTGCCAGCTCACACACTGGCGGGGGCCAAGAGACCCAGTACTTC CASSHTGGGQETQYF
TRBJ1-1 . TRBV5-6 14 . TGTGCCAGCAGTCCTGGAGCGGCGAACACTGAAGCTTTCTTT CASSPGAANTEAFF
TRBJ1-6 once TRBV30 14 TRBD1 TGTGCCTGGAGTTCGACAGGGGCCCTTTCACCCCTCCACTTT CAWSSTGALSPLHF
TRBJ2-3 . TRBV25-1 12 TRBD1 TGTGCCAGCAGTGAGACAGGGAATACGCAGTATTTT CASSETGNTQYF
TRBJ2-7 . TRBV4-2 15 . TGTGCCAGCAGCCAAGAGCTTGTAGGGTTTTACGAGCAGTACTTC CASSQELVGFYEQYF
TRBJ1-1 . TRBV11-3 14 . TGTGCCAGCAGCCCGGGATATGGGGACACTGAAGCTTTCTTT CASSPGYGDTEAFF
TRBJ1-1 . TRBV11-2 13 . TGTGCCAGCAGCTTGGACCTGAACACTGAAGCTTTCTTT CASSLDLNTEAFF
TRBJ1-2 few TRBV3-1/TRBV3-2 14 . TGTGCCAGCAGCCAAGGCGAGGGCTCAGGAGGCTACACCTTC CASSQGEGSGGYTF
TRBJ2-7 . TRBV10-1 14 . TGCGCCAGCAGTGATAACCGCTTCCCCTACGAGCAGTACTTC CASSDNRFPYEQYF
TRBJ2-7 . TRBV9 16 . TGTGCCAGCAGCCCAGAGGGGACCGGGCCTAAGGACGAGCAGTACTTC CASSPEGTGPKDEQYF
TRBJ2-1 . TRBV2 13 TRBD1 TGTGCCAGTGGACAGGGCTTCTACAATGAGCAGTTCTTC CASGQGFYNEQFF
TRBJ1-3 . TRBV30 15 . TGTGCCTGGACCACGGCTCAGTACTCTGGAAACACCATATATTTT CAWTTAQYSGNTIYF
TRBJ1-6 . TRBV2 15 . TGTGCCAGCATTGGTTCGGACAGCCATAATTCACCCCTCCACTTT CASIGSDSHNSPLHF
TRBJ1-2 . TRBV12-3/TRBV12-4 13 . TGTGCCAGCAGTTCCCTCGGGGGCTATGGCTACACCTTC CASSSLGGYGYTF
TRBJ2-1 . TRBV4-1 17 . TGCGCCAGCAGCCGAGGGCCAATAGCGGAAGCCTACAATGAGCAGTTCTTC CASSRGPIAEAYNEQFF
TRBJ1-1 . TRBV30 13 . TGTGCCTGGAGTGCCGGGGACCTCACTGAAGCTTTCTTT CAWSAGDLTEAFF
TRBJ2-5 . TRBV5-4 16 TRBD1 TGTGCCAGCAGCACCGACTTCGGACAGGGACGGGAGACCCAGTACTTC CASSTDFGQGRETQYF
TRBJ1-4 once TRBV11-2 10 . TGTGCCAGCAGCAATGAAAAACTGTTTTTT CASSNEKLFF
TRBJ1-2 . TRBV7-9 15 . TGTGCCAGCAGCTCTCCCGGGACGGCGTTCTATGGCTACACCTTC CASSSPGTAFYGYTF
TRBJ1-4 once TRBV10-1 13 . TGCGCCAGCAGAGGGACCAGGGATGAAAAACTGTTTTTT CASRGTRDEKLFF
TRBJ2-1 . TRBV5-8 16 . TGTGCCAGCAGCCGCGCCCGGCAGACTGCCTACAATGAGCAGTTCTTC CASSRARQTAYNEQFF
TRBJ1-2 . TRBV6-6 13 TRBD1 TGTGCCAGCAGTTCCGACAGGGGCTATGGCTACACCTTC CASSSDRGYGYTF
TRBJ2-7 . TRBV6-5 14 . TGTGCCAGCAGTTACGTATTCCCACCCTACGAGCAGTACTTC CASSYVFPPYEQYF
TRBJ2-2 . TRBV10-3 16 TRBD2 TGTGCCATCAGTGGAACGACTAGCGGGAGGACCGGGGAGCTGTTTTTT CAISGTTSGRTGELFF
TRBJ1-5 . TRBV4-2 16 . TGTGCCAGCAGCCAAGATGACCGGAGTTGGGCTTCCCCCAAGCATTTT CASSQDDRSWASPKHF
TRBJ1-2 . TRBV27 17 TRBD1 TGTGCCAGCAGTTTGGCAGGGGGCGCGCATGGAGAGGATGGCTACACCTTC CASSLAGGAHGEDGYTF
TRBJ2-7 . TRBV7-3 16 . TGTGCCAGCAGCTTACCCGCTATCCCGGGGGCCTACGAGCAGTACTTC CASSLPAIPGAYEQYF
TRBJ2-7 . TRBV11-2 12 . TGTGCCAGCTGTCGGGGGCTCTACGAGCAGTACTTC CASCRGLYEQYF
TRBJ1-1 . TRBV6-5 12 . TGTGCCAGCGGGGACTCAATCACTGAAGCTTTCTTT CASGDSITEAFF
TRBJ2-7 . TRBV18 13 . TGTGCCAGCTCACCAGACCGACCCTACGAGCAGTACTTC CASSPDRPYEQYF